The 26 T cell receptor beta chains presented below share a single source sample, sequenced in a study of spatial heterogeneity in lung cancer. Time point indicated: sample taken at primary tumor resection. Whole RNA was taken from tumor, nontumor lung or frozen PBMC; it was then sequenced unsorted. MiXCR was run by TCRdb on the 5' RACE reads, yielding one entry per CDR3 protein. Seen here are around 63,000 distinct CDR3 sequences, approximately 8.9% observed once, and the top ten hold roughly 16%. Sequenced material: PBMCs, taken at surgery. The receptors were sampled from a female donor with early-stage non-small cell lung cancer.

The chain uses TRBV20-1 and TRBJ2-5; D remains ambiguous. Germline CDR1 and CDR2: DFQATT and SNEGSKA (reference sequence). With 4 bases removed from V and 2 bases from J, the gap between germline ends came to 14 bases. The CDR3 extends over 14 amino acids. The CDR3 spells CSATDLRGQETQYF. The CDR3 nucleotides are TGCAGTGCTACGGACCTCAGAGGACAAGAGACCCAGTACTTC.

There are many counts of this clonotype. The J gene is TRBJ1-5, the V gene TRBV28; D might be TRBD1 (5 bases). Germline CDR1 MDHEN, CDR2 SYDVKM. With 6 bases removed from V and 2 bases from J, the gap between germline ends came to 11 bases. There are 14 residues in the CDR3. The chain's CDR3 is CASSKTARNQPQHF. CDR3 sequence (DNA): TGTGCCAGCAGCAAGACAGCCCGCAATCAGCCCCAGCATTTT.

In its sample, this clonotype was seen many times. The rearrangement joins TRBV12-3 or TRBV12-4 to TRBJ2-5, with unresolved D. The CDR3 contains 11 residues. V dropped 5 bases and J dropped 6 bases, with 7 bases sitting between them. The CDR3 loop reads CASSPSQTQYF. CDR3 DNA sequence: TGTGCCAGCAGTCCATCCCAGACCCAGTACTTC.

This clonotype occurred many times. This rearrangement joins TRBV14 to TRBJ2-1; the match to TRBD2 covers 8 bases. The junction had 13 bases not matched to a gene; V was cut back by 8 bases and J by 1 base. CDR1 SGHDN and CDR2 FVKESK come from the germline V gene. The CDR3 is 17 residues long. CDR3 DNA: TGTGCCAGCGCCAGAGGAACGGGACTAGTGTCCTACAATGAGCAGTTCTTC. This encodes CASARGTGLVSYNEQFF.

This clonotype was counted many times. This rearrangement joins TRBV19 to TRBJ1-1, with D possibly matching TRBD1 (6 bases). V lost 3 bases to trimming and J lost 0 bases, with 14 bases between them. Per the germline V gene, CDR1 is LNHDA and CDR2 is SQIVND (reference sequence). The CDR3 spans 16 residues. The chain's CDR3 is CASSIRTGTLNTEAFF. The CDR3 nucleotides read TGTGCCAGTAGTATCCGGACCGGGACATTGAACACTGAAGCTTTCTTT.

This clonotype was observed at least ten times. The DNA for the CDR3 is TGTGCCAGCAGCCAAGAGGGGACTACTAGCGGGAGGACAGATACGCAGTATTTT. It codes for CASSQEGTTSGRTDTQYF. The V call is TRBV4-2, the J call TRBJ2-3; 12 bases line up with TRBD2. Germline trimming cut 0 bases from V and 3 bases from J; bases unmatched to any gene: 7. Germline CDR1 and CDR2: LGHNA and YNFKEQ. CDR3 length: 18 residues.

In its sample, this clonotype was seen a few times. An end of the junction differs from the germline gene, which may be a read error. This chain uses TRBV4-1 with TRBJ1-5; no clear D gene. Germline V gives CDR1 MGHRA, CDR2 YSYEKL. The CDR3 spans 15 residues. The CDR3 DNA reads TGCGCCAGCAGCCAAGGGCCCCTTGGCGATCAGTCCCAGCATTTT. This encodes CASSQGPLGDQSQHF.

This clonotype was found many times. J is TRBJ2-3 and V is TRBV29-1, with TRBD1 matching over 8 bases. J lost 5 bases, V lost 4 bases, and 5 bases had no gene match. Germline V gives CDR1 SQVTM, CDR2 ANQGSEA. The CDR3 covers 13 residues. CDR3 nucleotide sequence: TGCAGCGTTGCGCAGGGGGCCAGAGATACGCAGTATTTT. Translated: CSVAQGARDTQYF.

Only a few counts were recorded for this clonotype. This sequence joins TRBV6-5 and TRBJ2-1; 8 bases are shared with TRBD1. CDR3 size: 18 residues. CDR1 and CDR2 from the germline V gene are MNHEY and SVGAGI. Losses at the gene ends were 6 bases for V and 4 bases for J; bases not matched to a gene: 17. CDR3 sequence reads: CASRPLVVGQGQYNEQFF. As DNA, the CDR3 is TGTGCCAGCAGGCCCCTGGTCGTCGGACAGGGACAATACAATGAGCAGTTCTTC.

This sequence joins TRBV7-8 and TRBJ2-5; D call uncertain. CDR1 is SGHVS and CDR2 is FQNEAQ in the germline V gene. The CDR3 is 11 amino acids. V lost 4 bases to trimming and J lost 3 bases, with 3 bases between them. CDR3 DNA sequence: TGTGCCAGCAGCTCGGAAGAGACCCAGTACTTC. This sequence encodes CASSSEETQYF.

This chain joins TRBV29-1 and TRBJ2-1; 9 bases fit TRBD2. The V segment lost 2 bases and the J segment 3 bases; nucleotides outside the gene matches: 5. This CDR3 spans 15 amino acids. Germline V gives CDR1 SQVTM, CDR2 ANQGSEA. CDR3 DNA: TGCAGCGTTGAACTAGCGGGATCCTACTACAATGAGCAGTTCTTC. Its protein product is CSVELAGSYYNEQFF.

This clonotype was seen many times. This chain links TRBV7-2 with TRBJ1-6; D ambiguous. The germline V gene encodes CDR1 SGHTA and CDR2 FQGNSA. This CDR3 region has 13 residues. V was trimmed by 1 base and J by 12 bases, leaving 10 bases between them. This CDR3 reads CASSLGATVPLHF. The CDR3 nucleotides read TGTGCCAGCAGCTTAGGGGCCACGGTACCCCTCCACTTT.

The CDR3 sequence is CATLWSGNTIYF. The DNA for the CDR3 is TGTGCCACCCTCTGGTCTGGAAACACCATATATTTT. The V and J genes are TRBV10-3 and TRBJ1-3; D not resolved. Trimming left V 10 bases short and J 1 base short, with 8 bases between. The CDR3 length is 12 residues. The germline CDR1 and CDR2 sequences are ENHRY and SYGVKD.

This clonotype was seen a handful of times. This chain joins TRBV14 and TRBJ1-3; D remains ambiguous. V lost 0 bases to trimming and J lost 1 base, with 13 bases between them. This CDR3 is 17 amino acids long. Looked up from germline, CDR1 is SGHDN and CDR2 is FVKESK. CDR3 loop: CASSQEGRTVSGNTIYF. The DNA of the CDR3 is TGTGCCAGCAGCCAAGAAGGCAGGACGGTATCTGGAAACACCATATATTTT. Filled out from reference TRBV14 and TRBJ1-3, the complete variable domain reads EAGVTQFPSHSVIEKGQTVTLRCDPISGHDNLYWYRRVMGKEIKFLLHFVKESKQDESGMPNNRFLAERTGGTYSTLKVQPAELEDSGVYFCASSQEGRTVSGNTIYFGEGSWLTVV.

The sample holds a few counts of this clonotype. V is TRBV14 and J is TRBJ2-7, with unresolved D. Germline V lookup: CDR1 SGHDN, CDR2 FVKESK. The CDR3 contains 14 residues. V was pared by 0 bases and J by 3 bases, with 9 bases between. The CDR3 coding sequence is TGTGCCAGCAGCCAAGATAGGGCCAACTACGAGCAGTACTTC. It codes for CASSQDRANYEQYF. Full variable domain (remainder filled in from reference TRBV14 and TRBJ2-7): EAGVTQFPSHSVIEKGQTVTLRCDPISGHDNLYWYRRVMGKEIKFLLHFVKESKQDESGMPNNRFLAERTGGTYSTLKVQPAELEDSGVYFCASSQDRANYEQYFGPGTRLTVT.

This clonotype showed up many times. The genes are TRBV7-3 and TRBJ2-2; possible D gene TRBD1, 5 bases. V lost 5 bases, J lost 4 bases, and 5 bases lay in between. This CDR3 has 12 residues. Germline CDR1 and CDR2: SGHTA and FQGTGA. The CDR3 DNA sequence: TGTGCCAGCAGCCAGGGCACCGGGGAGCTGTTTTTT. Residues: CASSQGTGELFF.

There are a few counts of this clonotype. This chain uses TRBV5-1 with TRBJ1-5; maybe TRBD1 (5 bases). Between the trimmed V and J ends, which lost 0 bases and 5 bases, there was a span of 15 bases. This CDR3 spans 16 amino acids. In germline, CDR1 is SGHRS, CDR2 YFSETQ. This CDR3 is CASSLDGGRGHQPQHF. Written as DNA, the CDR3 is TGCGCCAGCAGCTTGGACGGGGGTAGAGGGCATCAGCCCCAGCATTTT.

The chain has TRBV6-1 and TRBJ2-3; no firm D call. Germline assignment: CDR1 MNHNS and CDR2 SASEGT. The CDR3 has 14 amino acids. V shed 3 bases and J shed 1 base, with 8 bases lying between them. The CDR3 nucleotides read TGTGCCAGCAGTGATGGGGATGGCACAGATACGCAGTATTTT. Protein product: CASSDGDGTDTQYF.

V is TRBV19 and J is TRBJ2-3; 14 bases are a match to TRBD2. V gave up 6 bases and J gave up 2 bases; unmatched junction bases: 4. The CDR3 totals 16 residues. Germline CDR1 is LNHDA and CDR2 is SQIVND (reference sequence). This CDR3 is CASRTGLAGVTDTQYF. As DNA, the CDR3 is TGTGCCAGTAGGACGGGACTAGCGGGAGTCACAGATACGCAGTATTTT.

This chain joins TRBV4-1 and TRBJ2-2; TRBD1 or TRBD2 may be the D gene (6 bases each). V dropped 5 bases and J dropped 2 bases, with 15 bases sitting between them. The germline gives CDR1 MGHRA, CDR2 YSYEKL. The CDR3 totals 16 residues. The CDR3 here is CASSAPGGFNTGELFF. CDR3 coding DNA: TGCGCCAGCAGCGCCCCCGGGGGCTTTAACACCGGGGAGCTGTTTTTT.

This clonotype was seen many times. The V gene is TRBV5-5, the J gene TRBJ2-3, with unresolved D. There are 15 residues in the CDR3. Germline CDR1 SGHKS, CDR2 YYEKEE (reference sequence). The V end lost 0 bases, the J end lost 0 bases, and 8 bases lay between the germline ends. CDR3 residues: CASSLGGGSTDTQYF. The CDR3 DNA is TGTGCCAGCAGCTTGGGCGGCGGTAGCACAGATACGCAGTATTTT.

This clonotype appeared many times. The chain uses TRBV4-1 and TRBJ2-5; D unresolved. The CDR3 is made up of 15 amino acids. V lost 0 bases to trimming and J lost 4 bases, with 12 bases between them. Germline assignment: CDR1 MGHRA and CDR2 YSYEKL. This chain's CDR3 is CASSQDGLAGETQYF. CDR3 sequence (DNA): TGCGCCAGCAGCCAAGATGGCTTAGCAGGAGAGACCCAGTACTTC.

This clonotype was seen a few times. CDR3 DNA sequence: TGCGCCAGCAGCCAAGATCATGACAGGGGGCGCGAAGAGACCCAGTACTTC. It translates to CASSQDHDRGREETQYF. The rearrangement uses TRBV4-1 and TRBJ2-5, with 10 nucleotides matching TRBD1. Germline V lookup: CDR1 MGHRA, CDR2 YSYEKL. V trimming: 0 bases; J trimming: 3 bases; junction bases outside the gene matches: 7. This CDR3 has 17 amino acids.

This clonotype was recorded at least ten times. This sequence joins TRBV29-1 and TRBJ2-5; 10 nucleotides agree with TRBD1. V lost 7 bases, J lost 4 bases, and 6 bases stayed unmatched. The germline CDR1 and CDR2 sequences are SQVTM and ANQGSEA. CDR3 size: 13 residues. In nucleotides, the CDR3 is TGCAGCGGAGCCTGGACAGGGGGAGAGACCCAGTACTTC. Protein: CSGAWTGGETQYF.

V and J are TRBV24-1 and TRBJ2-3; TRBD2 agrees at 12 bases. V lost 3 bases and J lost 6; bases outside the gene matches: 6. The CDR3 consists of 16 residues. CDR1 KGHDR and CDR2 SFDVKD come from the germline V gene. The chain's CDR3 is CATSDPLAGGPDTQYF. In DNA, the CDR3 is TGTGCCACCAGTGATCCCCTAGCGGGAGGGCCGGATACGCAGTATTTT.

The chain is built from TRBV14 and TRBJ2-4; the D gene is possibly TRBD2 (5 bases). The CDR3 totals 14 residues. Per the germline V gene, CDR1 is SGHDN and CDR2 is FVKESK. The germline V and J ends were trimmed by 3 bases and 5 bases, with 11 bases remaining between them. CDR3 DNA: TGTGCCAGCAGCCATTTAGCGAGGCAAAACATTCAGTACTTC. The encoded protein is CASSHLARQNIQYF.